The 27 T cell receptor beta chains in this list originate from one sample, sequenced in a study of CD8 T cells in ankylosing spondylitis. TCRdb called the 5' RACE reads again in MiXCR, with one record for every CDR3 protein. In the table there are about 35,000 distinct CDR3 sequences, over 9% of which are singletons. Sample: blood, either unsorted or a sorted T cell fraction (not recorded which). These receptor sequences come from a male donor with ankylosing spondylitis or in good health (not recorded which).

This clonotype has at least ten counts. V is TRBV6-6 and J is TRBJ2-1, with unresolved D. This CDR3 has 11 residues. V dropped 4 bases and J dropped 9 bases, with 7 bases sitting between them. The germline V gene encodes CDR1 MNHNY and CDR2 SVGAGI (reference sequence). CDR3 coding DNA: TGTGCCAGCAGTTCAGCGCCTGAGCAGTTCTTC. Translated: CASSSAPEQFF.

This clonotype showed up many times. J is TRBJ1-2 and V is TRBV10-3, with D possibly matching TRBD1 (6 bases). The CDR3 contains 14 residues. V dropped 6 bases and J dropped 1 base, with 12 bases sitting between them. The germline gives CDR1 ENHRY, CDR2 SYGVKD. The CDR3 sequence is CAIRRDTINYGYTF. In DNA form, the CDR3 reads TGTGCCATCAGGAGGGACACTATTAACTATGGCTACACCTTC.

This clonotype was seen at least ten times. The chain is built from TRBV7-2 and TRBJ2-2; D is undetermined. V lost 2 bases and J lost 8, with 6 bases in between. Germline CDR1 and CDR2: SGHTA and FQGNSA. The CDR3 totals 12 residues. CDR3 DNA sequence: TGTGCCAGCAGCTTATTTTCGGGGGAGCTGTTTTTT. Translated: CASSLFSGELFF.

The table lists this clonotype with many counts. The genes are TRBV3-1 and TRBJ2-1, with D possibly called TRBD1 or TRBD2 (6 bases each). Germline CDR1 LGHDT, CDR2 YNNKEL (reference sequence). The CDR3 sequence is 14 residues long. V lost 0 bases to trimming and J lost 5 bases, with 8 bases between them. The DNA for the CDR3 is TGTGCCAGCAGCCAAGACGGGGGCGACAATGAGCAGTTCTTC. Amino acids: CASSQDGGDNEQFF.

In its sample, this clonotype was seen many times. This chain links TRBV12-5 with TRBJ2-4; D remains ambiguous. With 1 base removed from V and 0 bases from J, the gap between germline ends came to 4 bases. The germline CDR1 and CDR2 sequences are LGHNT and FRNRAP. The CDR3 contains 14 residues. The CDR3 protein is CASGLGSAKNIQYF. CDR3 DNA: TGTGCTAGTGGTTTGGGATCAGCCAAAAACATTCAGTACTTC.

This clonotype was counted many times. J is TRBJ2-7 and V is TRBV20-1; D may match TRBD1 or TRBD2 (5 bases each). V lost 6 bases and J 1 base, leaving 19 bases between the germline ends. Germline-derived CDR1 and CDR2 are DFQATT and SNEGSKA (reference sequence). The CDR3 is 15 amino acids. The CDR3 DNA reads TGCAGTGCAATTCACGTGGGGACGTGGTCCTACGAGCAGTACTTC. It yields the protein CSAIHVGTWSYEQYF.

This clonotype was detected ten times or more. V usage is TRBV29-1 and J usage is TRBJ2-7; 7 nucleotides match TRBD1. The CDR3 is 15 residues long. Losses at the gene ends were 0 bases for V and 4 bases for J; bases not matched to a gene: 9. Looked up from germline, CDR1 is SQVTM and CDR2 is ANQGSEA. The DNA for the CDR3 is TGCAGCGTTGAAGATCTGAGGGACAGATTGTACGAGCAGTACTTC. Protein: CSVEDLRDRLYEQYF.

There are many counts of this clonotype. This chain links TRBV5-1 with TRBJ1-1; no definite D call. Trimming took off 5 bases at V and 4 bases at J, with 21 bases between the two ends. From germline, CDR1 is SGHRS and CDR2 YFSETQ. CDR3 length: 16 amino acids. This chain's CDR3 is CASSQNAAGGSTEAFF. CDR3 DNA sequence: TGCGCCAGCAGTCAGAACGCAGCTGGTGGGTCCACTGAAGCTTTCTTT.

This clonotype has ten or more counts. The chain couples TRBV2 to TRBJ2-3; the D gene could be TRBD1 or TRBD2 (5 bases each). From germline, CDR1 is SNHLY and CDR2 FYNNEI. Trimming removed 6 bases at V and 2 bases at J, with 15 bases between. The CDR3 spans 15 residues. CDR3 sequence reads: CASRDGTAVTDTQYF. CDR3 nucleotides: TGTGCCAGCAGGGACGGGACGGCCGTCACAGATACGCAGTATTTT. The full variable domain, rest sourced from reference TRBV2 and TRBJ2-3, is EPEVTQTPSHQVTQMGQEVILRCVPISNHLYFYWYRQILGQKVEFLVSFYNNEISEKSEIFDDQFSVERPDGSNFTLKIRSTKLEDSAMYFCASRDGTAVTDTQYFGPGTRLTVL.

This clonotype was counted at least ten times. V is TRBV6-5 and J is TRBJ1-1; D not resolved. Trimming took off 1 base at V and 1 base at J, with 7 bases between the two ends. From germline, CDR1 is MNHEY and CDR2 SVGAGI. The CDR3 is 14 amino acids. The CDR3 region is CASSYYAGNTEAFF. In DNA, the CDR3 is TGTGCCAGCAGTTACTATGCAGGGAACACTGAAGCTTTCTTT.

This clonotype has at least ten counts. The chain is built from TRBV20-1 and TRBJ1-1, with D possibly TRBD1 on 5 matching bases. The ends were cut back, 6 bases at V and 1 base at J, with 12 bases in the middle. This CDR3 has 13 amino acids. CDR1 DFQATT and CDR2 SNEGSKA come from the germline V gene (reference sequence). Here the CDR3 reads CSALTGQNTEAFF. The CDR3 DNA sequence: TGCAGTGCCTTAACTGGACAGAACACTGAAGCTTTCTTT.

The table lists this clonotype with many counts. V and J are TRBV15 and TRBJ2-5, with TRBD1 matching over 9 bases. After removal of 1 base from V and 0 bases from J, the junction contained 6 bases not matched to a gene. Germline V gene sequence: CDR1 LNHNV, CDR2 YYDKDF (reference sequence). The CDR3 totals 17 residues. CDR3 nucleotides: TGTGCCACCAGCAGAGTTACAGGGGGCCTGGACCAAGAGACCCAGTACTTC. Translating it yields CATSRVTGGLDQETQYF.

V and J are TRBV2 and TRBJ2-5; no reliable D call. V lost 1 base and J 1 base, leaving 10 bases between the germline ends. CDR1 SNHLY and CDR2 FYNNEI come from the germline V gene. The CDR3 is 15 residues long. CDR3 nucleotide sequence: TGTGCCAGCAGTGAAGGAGGTCAGGTCCAAGAGACCCAGTACTTC. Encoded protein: CASSEGGQVQETQYF.

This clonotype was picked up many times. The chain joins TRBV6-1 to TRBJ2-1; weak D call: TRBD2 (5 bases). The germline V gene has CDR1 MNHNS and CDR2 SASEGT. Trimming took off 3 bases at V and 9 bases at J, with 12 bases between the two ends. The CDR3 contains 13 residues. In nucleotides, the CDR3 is TGTGCCAGCAGTGACGGACTTTTAGGTGAGCAGTTCTTC. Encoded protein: CASSDGLLGEQFF.

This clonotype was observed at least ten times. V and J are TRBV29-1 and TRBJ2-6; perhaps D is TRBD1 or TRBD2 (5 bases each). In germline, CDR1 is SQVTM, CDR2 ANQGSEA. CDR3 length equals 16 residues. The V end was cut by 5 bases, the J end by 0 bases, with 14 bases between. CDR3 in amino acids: CSVMGTKSSGANVLTF. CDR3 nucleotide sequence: TGCAGCGTTATGGGGACCAAGTCCTCTGGGGCCAACGTCCTGACTTTC. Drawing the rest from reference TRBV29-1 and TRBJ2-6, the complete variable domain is SAVISQKPSRDICQRGTSLTIQCQVDSQVTMMFWYRQQPGQSLTLIATANQGSEATYESGFVIDKFPISRPNLTFSTLTVSNMSPEDSSIYLCSVMGTKSSGANVLTFGAGSRLTVL.

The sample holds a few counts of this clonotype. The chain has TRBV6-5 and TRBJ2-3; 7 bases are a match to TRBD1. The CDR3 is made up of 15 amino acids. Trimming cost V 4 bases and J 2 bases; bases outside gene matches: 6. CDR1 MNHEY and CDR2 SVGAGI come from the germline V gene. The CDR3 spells CASSLQGKYTDTQYF. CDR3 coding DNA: TGTGCCAGCAGTTTACAGGGGAAGTACACAGATACGCAGTATTTT.

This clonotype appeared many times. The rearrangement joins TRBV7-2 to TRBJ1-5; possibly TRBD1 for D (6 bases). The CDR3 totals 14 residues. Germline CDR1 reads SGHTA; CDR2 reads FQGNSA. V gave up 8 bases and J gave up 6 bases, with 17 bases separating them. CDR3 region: CASLGGGLAQPQHF. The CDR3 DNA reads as TGTGCCAGCCTCGGGGGGGGGCTAGCTCAGCCCCAGCATTTT.

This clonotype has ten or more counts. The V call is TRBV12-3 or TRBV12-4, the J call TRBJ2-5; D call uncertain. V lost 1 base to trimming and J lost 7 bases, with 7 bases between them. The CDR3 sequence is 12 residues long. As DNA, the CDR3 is TGTGCCAGCAGTTTAGGGGTGGGGACCCAGTACTTC. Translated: CASSLGVGTQYF.

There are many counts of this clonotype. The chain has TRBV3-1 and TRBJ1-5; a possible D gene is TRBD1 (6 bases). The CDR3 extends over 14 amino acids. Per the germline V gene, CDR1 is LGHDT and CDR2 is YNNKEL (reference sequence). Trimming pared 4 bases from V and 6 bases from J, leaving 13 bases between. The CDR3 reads CASSLSGDGQPQHF. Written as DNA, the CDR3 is TGTGCCAGCAGCCTGTCAGGGGATGGTCAGCCCCAGCATTTT.

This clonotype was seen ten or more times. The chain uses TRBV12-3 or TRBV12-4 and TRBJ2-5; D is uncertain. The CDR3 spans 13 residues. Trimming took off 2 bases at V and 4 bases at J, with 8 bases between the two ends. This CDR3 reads CASSLRIPETQYF. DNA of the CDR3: TGTGCCAGCAGTTTACGAATCCCAGAGACCCAGTACTTC.

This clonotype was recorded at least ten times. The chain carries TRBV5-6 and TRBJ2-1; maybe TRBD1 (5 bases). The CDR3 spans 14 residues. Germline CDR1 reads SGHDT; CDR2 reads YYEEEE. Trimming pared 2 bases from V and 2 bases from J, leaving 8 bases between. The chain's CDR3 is CASSLTTAYNEQFF. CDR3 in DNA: TGTGCCAGCAGCTTAACGACAGCCTACAATGAGCAGTTCTTC.

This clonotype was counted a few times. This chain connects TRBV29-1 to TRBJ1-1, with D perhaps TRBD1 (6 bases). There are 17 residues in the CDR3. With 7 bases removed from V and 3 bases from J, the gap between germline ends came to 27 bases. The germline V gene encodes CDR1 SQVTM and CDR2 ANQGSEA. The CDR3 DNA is TGCAGCGCGTTTACCCCAGGGGTGGGGTTTAGAGACACTGAAGCTTTCTTT. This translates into CSAFTPGVGFRDTEAFF.

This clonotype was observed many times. The CDR3 loop is CSAREGSPYEQYF. CDR3 sequence (DNA): TGCAGTGCTAGAGAAGGGAGCCCCTACGAGCAGTACTTC. J is TRBJ2-7 and V is TRBV20-1, with D perhaps matching TRBD2 (5 bases). The CDR3 has 13 amino acids. Trimming removed 0 bases at V and 2 bases at J, with 8 bases between. Germline V gene data show CDR1 as DFQATT and CDR2 as SNEGSKA (reference sequence).

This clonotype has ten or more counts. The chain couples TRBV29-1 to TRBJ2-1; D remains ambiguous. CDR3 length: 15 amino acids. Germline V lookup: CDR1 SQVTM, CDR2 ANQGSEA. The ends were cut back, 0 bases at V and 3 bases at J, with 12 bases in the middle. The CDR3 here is CSVEEGTPGYNEQFF. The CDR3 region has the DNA TGCAGCGTTGAAGAGGGCACCCCAGGCTACAATGAGCAGTTCTTC.

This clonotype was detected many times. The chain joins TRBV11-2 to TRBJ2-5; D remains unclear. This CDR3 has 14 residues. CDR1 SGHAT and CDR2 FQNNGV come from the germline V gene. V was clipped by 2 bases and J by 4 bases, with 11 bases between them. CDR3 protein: CASSLTVGLETQYF. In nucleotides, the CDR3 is TGTGCCAGCAGCTTAACGGTGGGGTTAGAGACCCAGTACTTC.

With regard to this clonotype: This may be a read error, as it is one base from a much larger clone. The CDR3 loop is CASSREWTNEKLFF. CDR3 bases: TGTGCCAGCAGCCGGGAGTGGACTAATGAAAAACTGTTTTTT. The rearrangement links TRBV9 to TRBJ1-4; D is unresolved. The germline CDR1 and CDR2 sequences are SGDLS and YYNGEE. The V end was cut by 4 bases, the J end by 2 bases, with 9 bases between. CDR3 length: 14 residues. Drawing the rest from reference TRBV9 and TRBJ1-4, the complete variable domain is DSGVTQTPKHLITATGQRVTLRCSPRSGDLSVYWYQQSLDQGLQFLIQYYNGEERAKGNILERFSAQQFPDLHSELNLSSLELGDSALYFCASSREWTNEKLFFGSGTQLSVL.

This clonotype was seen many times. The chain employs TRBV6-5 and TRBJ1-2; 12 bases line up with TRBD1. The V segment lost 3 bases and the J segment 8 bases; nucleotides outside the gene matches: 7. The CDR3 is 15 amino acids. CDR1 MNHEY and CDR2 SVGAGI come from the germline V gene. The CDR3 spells CASSYGTGGSGGYTF. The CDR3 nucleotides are TGTGCCAGCAGTTATGGGACAGGGGGCTCTGGCGGCTACACCTTC.